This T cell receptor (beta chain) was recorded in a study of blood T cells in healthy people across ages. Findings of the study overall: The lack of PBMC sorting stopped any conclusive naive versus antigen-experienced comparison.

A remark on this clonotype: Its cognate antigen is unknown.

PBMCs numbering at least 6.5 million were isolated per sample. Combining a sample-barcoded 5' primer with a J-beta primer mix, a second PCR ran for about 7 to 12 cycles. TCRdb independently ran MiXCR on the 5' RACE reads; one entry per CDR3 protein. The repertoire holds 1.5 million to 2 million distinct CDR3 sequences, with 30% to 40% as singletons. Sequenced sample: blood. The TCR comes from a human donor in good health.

The CDR3 here is CASSLAGGRPAFF. The CDR3 nucleotides read TGCGCCAGCAGCTTGGCAGGGGGGCGCCCAGCTTTCTTT. The V call is TRBV5-1, the J call TRBJ1-1; TRBD1 aligns across 7 bases. Germline V gives CDR1 SGHRS, CDR2 YFSETQ. The CDR3 extends over 13 amino acids. V trimming: 0 bases; J trimming: 10 bases; junction bases outside the gene matches: 6.